The 5 T cell receptor beta chains below were found in one sample sequenced in a study of blood T cell repertoires in COVID-19. TCRdb's copy holds only in-frame clones and misses some; the assay was immunoSEQ multiplex PCR. The data hold 110,000 to 150,000 clones, with 65% to 80% observed a single time. What was sequenced was peripheral blood. The receptor set was obtained from a woman aged 60-75 years with acute or convalescent COVID-19.

The V and J genes are TRBV16 and TRBJ2-4; D remains ambiguous. Per germline, CDR1 KGHSY and CDR2 FQNENV. The CDR3 consists of 22 residues. Between the trimmed V and J ends, which lost 1 base and 0 bases, there was a span of 28 bases. The CDR3 spells CASSQFNRRNPLVLLAKNIQYF. CDR3 DNA: TGTGCCAGCAGCCAATTCAATCGTAGAAACCCTCTGGTGCTGCTAGCCAAAAACATTCAGTACTTC.

The chain recombines TRBV18 with TRBJ2-7, with TRBD1 matching 9 bases. CDR1 and CDR2 from the germline V gene are KGHSH and LQKENI. The CDR3 covers 15 residues. V shed 4 bases, J shed 4 bases, and the junction held 8 bases outside the gene matches. The CDR3 DNA sequence: TGTGCCAGCTCACTTGCCGGGACAGGGAAATACGAGCAGTACTTC. Protein product: CASSLAGTGKYEQYF.

In this sample, this clone turned up once. The genes are TRBV5-1 and TRBJ2-7; D perhaps matches TRBD1 (6 bases). The V end was cut by 5 bases, the J end by 9 bases, with 21 bases between. The CDR3 covers 14 residues. Germline V lookup: CDR1 SGHRS, CDR2 YFSETQ. CDR3 sequence (DNA): TGCGCCAGCAGTCAGGGACATCCAACTAGTGGGCAGTACTTC. Protein sequence: CASSQGHPTSGQYF.

This rearrangement joins TRBV6-5 to TRBJ1-1; D unresolved. CDR1 is MNHEY, CDR2 SVGAGI, per germline. This CDR3 contains 13 residues. Trimming shortened V by 5 bases and J by 1 base, and 8 bases separated the two germline ends. The CDR3 sequence: CASSPTANTEAFF. CDR3 DNA: TGTGCCAGCAGTCCGACTGCGAACACTGAAGCTTTCTTT.

V usage is TRBV27 and J usage is TRBJ2-1; 9 bases line up with TRBD2. The CDR3 runs 15 residues. The V gene end was trimmed by 6 bases and the J gene end by 0 bases; junction bases not matched to a gene: 3. CDR1 and CDR2 from the germline V gene are MNHEY and SMNVEV (reference sequence). The DNA for the CDR3 is TGTGCCAGCAGCCGTAGCGGGAGCTCCTACAATGAGCAGTTCTTC. Protein product: CASSRSGSSYNEQFF.